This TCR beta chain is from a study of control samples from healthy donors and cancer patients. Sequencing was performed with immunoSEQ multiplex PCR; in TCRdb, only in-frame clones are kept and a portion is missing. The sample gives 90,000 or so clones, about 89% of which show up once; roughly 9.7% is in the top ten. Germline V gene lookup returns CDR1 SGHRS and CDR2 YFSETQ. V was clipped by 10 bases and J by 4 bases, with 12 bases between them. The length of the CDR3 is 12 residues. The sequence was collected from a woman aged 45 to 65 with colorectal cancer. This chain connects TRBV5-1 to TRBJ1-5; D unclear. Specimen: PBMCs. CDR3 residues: CARRSGNQPQHF. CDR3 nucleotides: TGCGCCCGAAGGTCGGGAAATCAGCCCCAGCATTTT.